This T cell receptor (beta chain) was retrieved from a study of cytomegalovirus exposure and HLA in healthy donors. Primers: 60 Vbeta forward and 13 Jbeta reverse. The protocol was immunoSEQ multiplex PCR, while the TCRdb copy is restricted to in-frame clones and leaves out a portion. In all, the sample yields over 100,000 clones. Germline assignment: CDR1 SGHTA and CDR2 FQGNSA. The V gene end was trimmed by 5 bases and the J gene end by 7 bases; junction bases not matched to a gene: 8. The CDR3 has 13 amino acids. The sample taken for sequencing was PBMCs. The TCR comes from a man in his late teens or twenties in good health and CMV-seronegative. The chain links TRBV7-2 to TRBJ2-7, with 7 bases aligning to TRBD2. In DNA form, the CDR3 reads TGTGCCAGCAGCCCTGATTGGGGAGGGGAGCAGTACTTC. Translating gives CASSPDWGGEQYF.